One and the same sample provided the 18 T cell receptor beta chains below, sequenced in a study of cytomegalovirus exposure and HLA in healthy donors. PCR was performed using 60 Vbeta and 13 Jbeta primers. The method was immunoSEQ multiplex PCR; TCRdb's version includes in-frame clones alone and lacks a portion of them. The sample holds around 170,000 clones; approximately 85% are singletons and the top ten take around 0.8%. The sample taken for sequencing was PBMCs. Every receptor here comes from a woman aged 18-30 years in good health and CMV-seronegative.

In the case of this clone: The same CDR3 is also encoded by other DNA sequences in this sample. This chain links TRBV4-1 with TRBJ1-5, with a weak D call TRBD1 (6 bases). There are 15 residues in the CDR3. Germline values: CDR1 MGHRA, CDR2 YSYEKL. Trimming shortened V by 0 bases and J by 5 bases, and 11 bases separated the two germline ends. CDR3 nucleotides: TGCGCCAGCAGCCAAGATGGGCAGGGGTATCAGCCCCAGCATTTT. Translating it yields CASSQDGQGYQPQHF.

This clone was counted at least ten times. The CDR3 reads CASSGGGSEGELAKNIQYF. In DNA, the CDR3 is TGTGCCAGCAGCGGGGGGGGATCTGAAGGGGAGCTAGCCAAAAACATTCAGTACTTC. The chain carries TRBV9 and TRBJ2-4, with 7 nucleotides matching TRBD2. The CDR3 contains 19 residues. Per germline, CDR1 SGDLS and CDR2 YYNGEE. The V and J ends lost 3 bases and 0 bases, in that order; junction bases with no gene match: 15.

The rearrangement uses TRBV28 and TRBJ1-1; D remains ambiguous. CDR1 MDHEN and CDR2 SYDVKM come from the germline V gene. The V end was cut by 3 bases, the J end by 0 bases, with 8 bases between. The CDR3 has 14 residues. The CDR3 loop is CASSFEIVNTEAFF. CDR3 nucleotide sequence: TGTGCCAGCAGTTTCGAGATCGTGAACACTGAAGCTTTCTTT.

This clone was recorded a few times. V usage is TRBV7-7 and J usage is TRBJ1-1; possible D gene TRBD1, 6 bases. V was trimmed by 5 bases and J by 1 base, leaving 8 bases between them. Germline values: CDR1 SSHAT, CDR2 FNYEAQ (reference sequence). This CDR3 has 13 residues. Here the CDR3 reads CASSKGQNTEAFF. The CDR3 nucleotides are TGTGCCAGCAGCAAGGGACAGAACACTGAAGCTTTCTTT.

The CDR3, as DNA: TGTGCCAGCAGTGAAGCGCGGGGGGCTATCTACAATGAGCAGTTCTTC. It codes for CASSEARGAIYNEQFF. The V gene is TRBV6-1, the J gene TRBJ2-1; TRBD2 matches at 8 bases. Trimming removed 0 bases from V and 3 bases from J; junction bases left unmatched: 4. In germline, CDR1 is MNHNS, CDR2 SASEGT. There are 16 residues in the CDR3.

The chain is built from TRBV29-1 and TRBJ2-5; D uncertain. The V end was cut by 3 bases, the J end by 5 bases, with 10 bases between. Germline lookup yields CDR1 SQVTM and CDR2 ANQGSEA. The CDR3 has 12 residues. The CDR3 protein is CSVDSGQETQYF. CDR3 nucleotide sequence: TGCAGCGTTGACAGTGGCCAGGAGACCCAGTACTTC.

The chain has TRBV29-1 and TRBJ1-2, with D possibly matching TRBD1 (6 bases). Trimming removed 5 bases at V and 7 bases at J, with 14 bases between. The CDR3 loop spans 12 amino acids. Germline values: CDR1 SQVTM, CDR2 ANQGSEA. This chain's CDR3 is CSVLDRSGGYTF. CDR3 bases: TGCAGCGTTCTCGACAGGTCCGGTGGCTACACCTTC.

V gene TRBV2 combines with J gene TRBJ2-2, with 10 bases lining up with TRBD2. V gave up 7 bases and J gave up 2 bases; unmatched junction bases: 4. The V gene's germline CDR1 is SNHLY and CDR2 FYNNEI. CDR3 size: 15 residues. CDR3 sequence: CASNIAGGNTGELFF. In DNA, the CDR3 is TGTGCCAGCAACATAGCGGGGGGAAACACCGGGGAGCTGTTTTTT.

The V and J genes are TRBV4-2 and TRBJ1-5; D is undetermined. Germline V gene data show CDR1 as LGHNA and CDR2 as YNFKEQ. Trimming cost V 4 bases and J 0 bases, with 25 bases left between them. The CDR3 is 20 residues long. The CDR3 DNA reads TGTGCCAGCAGCCGCTTCCAAGGTGGCAGGTCCCTTTATAGCAATCAGCCCCAGCATTTT. This sequence encodes CASSRFQGGRSLYSNQPQHF.

The chain joins TRBV6-4 to TRBJ1-2; 7 positions agree with TRBD1. V was pared by 3 bases and J by 4 bases, with 5 bases of the junction left unmatched. Germline-derived CDR1 and CDR2 are MRHNA and SNTAGT. The length of the CDR3 is 14 residues. The CDR3 nucleotides read TGTGCCAGCAGTGAAGGGGGACAGAGCTATGGCTACACCTTC. Protein product: CASSEGGQSYGYTF.

The V call is TRBV27, the J call TRBJ1-6; D is perhaps TRBD1 (5 bases). V was pared by 3 bases and J by 9 bases, with 12 bases between. The germline CDR1 and CDR2 sequences are MNHEY and SMNVEV (reference sequence). The CDR3 covers 14 residues. CDR3 bases: TGTGCCAGCAGTTTTCCTGACAGACTTTCACCCCTCCACTTT. Residues: CASSFPDRLSPLHF.

This chain links TRBV2 with TRBJ2-7, with 7 bases fitting TRBD1. Germline lookup yields CDR1 SNHLY and CDR2 FYNNEI. After removal of 1 base from V and 1 base from J, the junction contained 16 bases not matched to a gene. CDR3 length: 19 amino acids. The CDR3 is CASSEGGTGVRARSYEQYF. CDR3 nucleotide sequence: TGTGCCAGCAGTGAAGGGGGAACAGGGGTGAGAGCGAGGTCCTACGAGCAGTACTTC.

The chain combines TRBV27 with TRBJ2-7; TRBD1 is a possible D gene (8 bases). Germline V gene sequence: CDR1 MNHEY, CDR2 SMNVEV (reference sequence). The V end was cut by 6 bases, the J end by 7 bases, with 22 bases between. The CDR3 is 15 residues long. CDR3 in DNA: TGTGCCAGCAGCCGAAGCGGGACAGGCCCCGGGGAGCAGTACTTC. Translating it yields CASSRSGTGPGEQYF.

This chain links TRBV28 with TRBJ2-1, with TRBD2 matching 11 bases. CDR1 and CDR2 (germline): MDHEN, SYDVKM. The CDR3 is made up of 13 amino acids. The V segment lost 5 bases and the J segment 11 bases; nucleotides outside the gene matches: 5. The CDR3 here is CASSLTSGGKQFF. CDR3 DNA sequence: TGTGCCAGCAGTCTAACTAGCGGGGGTAAGCAGTTCTTC.

The chain combines TRBV13 with TRBJ1-1; TRBD1 aligns across 7 bases. Trimming at V came to 2 bases and at J to 6 bases, leaving 6 bases not matched to a gene. CDR3 size: 14 residues. Germline loops: CDR1 PRHDT, CDR2 FYEKMQ (reference sequence). CDR3 nucleotides: TGTGCCAGCAGCTTATTTTACAGGGGCGCTGAAGCTTTCTTT. The encoded protein is CASSLFYRGAEAFF.

The CDR3 DNA sequence: TGTGCCAGCAGGACACCAGCGGGAGTGGGGTACAATGAGCAGTTCTTC. Its protein is CASRTPAGVGYNEQFF. This rearrangement joins TRBV28 to TRBJ2-1; the match to TRBD2 covers 8 bases. After removal of 6 bases from V and 4 bases from J, the junction contained 11 bases not matched to a gene. The CDR3 is 16 residues long. From germline, CDR1 is MDHEN and CDR2 SYDVKM.

V and J are TRBV5-8 and TRBJ1-5; the D gene is possibly TRBD1 (5 bases). Trimming shortened V by 0 bases and J by 7 bases, and 8 bases separated the two germline ends. The CDR3 contains 13 residues. Germline-derived CDR1 and CDR2 are SGHTS and YDEGEE. For the CDR3, the DNA is TGTGCCAGCAGCTTGGATCGGGGGCAGCCCCAGCATTTT. It is translated as CASSLDRGQPQHF.

As concerns this clone: The same CDR3 arises from other DNA sequences in this sample as well. The V call is TRBV6-5, the J call TRBJ1-2; 8 bases align to TRBD1. The CDR3 extends over 14 amino acids. V gave up 3 bases and J gave up 1 base; unmatched junction bases: 1. The germline CDR1 and CDR2 sequences are MNHEY and SVGAGI. The DNA of the CDR3 is TGTGCCAGCAGTTATGGACAGGGTAACTATGGCTACACCTTC. Its translation: CASSYGQGNYGYTF.